Listed below are T cell receptor beta chains from one sample, sequenced in a study of early T cells in non-severe SARS-CoV-2 infection. TCRdb fed the 5' RACE reads into MiXCR, producing one record per CDR3 protein. This sample has about 71,000 distinct CDR3 sequences; around 15% occur once, and the top ten carry more than 12%. The sequenced material came from whole blood. The receptors were gathered from an adult who was a healthcare worker with PCR-confirmed SARS-CoV-2 infection or an uninfected control (not recorded which). Both conserved end residues are part of each CDR3. The D gene is left open where the match is weak. Size is omitted from some rows. Given values are once, few, many or a class for expanded clones.

abundance,d_gene,v_gene,j_gene,CDR3aa,CDR3nt
few,TRBD1,TRBV11-2,TRBJ2-5,CASSLVNRGRQETQYF,TGTGCCAGCAGCTTAGTTAACAGGGGAAGACAAGAGACCCAGTACTTC
NA,NA,TRBV6-2/TRBV6-3,TRBJ2-7,CASSTDSPYEQYF,TGTGCCAGCAGTACGGACAGCCCCTACGAGCAGTACTTC
few,TRBD2,TRBV18,TRBJ2-3,CASSPRAGGTLDTQYF,TGTGCCAGCTCACCACGAGCGGGGGGGACACTGGATACGCAGTATTTT
few,TRBD1,TRBV10-3,TRBJ2-1,CAISEPGDRVTNEQFF,TGTGCCATCAGTGAGCCGGGGGACAGGGTAACCAATGAGCAGTTCTTC
NA,NA,TRBV6-6,TRBJ1-5,CASSQYQPQHF,TGTGCCAGCAGCCAATATCAGCCCCAGCATTTT
few,NA,TRBV6-6,TRBJ1-5,CASSYVGGQPQHF,TGTGCCAGCAGTTACGTGGGCGGTCAGCCCCAGCATTTT
NA,NA,TRBV7-9,TRBJ2-1,CASSLGDGAGNEQFF,TGTGCCAGCAGCTTAGGCGATGGGGCGGGCAATGAGCAGTTCTTC
many,NA,TRBV20-1,TRBJ1-1,CSARGHLGAAEAFF,TGCAGTGCTAGAGGGCATTTAGGGGCTGCTGAAGCTTTCTTT
few,NA,TRBV12-3/TRBV12-4,TRBJ2-3,CASSLTRGTDTQYF,TGTGCCAGCAGTTTAACCAGGGGTACAGATACGCAGTATTTT
once,TRBD1,TRBV29-1,TRBJ1-2,CSVEHDRGPYGYTF,TGCAGCGTTGAACATGACAGGGGGCCCTATGGCTACACCTTC
many,TRBD2,TRBV7-8,TRBJ2-7,CASSLAGLASYEQYF,TGTGCCAGCAGCTTAGCAGGACTAGCGTCCTACGAGCAGTACTTC
NA,TRBD1,TRBV4-3,TRBJ2-7,CASSQAGTESYEQYF,TGCGCCAGCAGCCAAGCGGGGACAGAGTCCTACGAGCAGTACTTC
NA,NA,TRBV5-6,TRBJ2-1,CASSPGRVRGEQFF,TGTGCCAGCAGCCCCGGCCGGGTTAGGGGTGAGCAGTTCTTC
NA,NA,TRBV28,TRBJ2-7,CASSFGSSYEQYF,TGTGCCAGCAGTTTTGGCAGCTCCTACGAGCAGTACTTC
few,NA,TRBV18,TRBJ2-7,CASSPQTREQYF,TGTGCCAGCTCACCCCAGACTCGGGAGCAGTACTTC
few,TRBD1,TRBV6-6,TRBJ1-6,CASSWDRGLALNSPLHF,TGTGCCAGCAGTTGGGACAGGGGGCTCGCGCTGAATTCACCCCTCCACTTT
many,TRBD1,TRBV12-3/TRBV12-4,TRBJ2-4,CASTLGTVGNIQYF,TGTGCCAGCACCCTCGGGACAGTAGGTAACATTCAGTACTTC
NA,NA,TRBV28,TRBJ1-1,CASSFRGTEAFF,TGTGCCAGCAGTTTTAGGGGTACTGAAGCTTTCTTT
many,TRBD1,TRBV2,TRBJ2-5,CASSEDQRTGGETQYF,TGTGCCAGCAGTGAAGATCAGCGGACAGGGGGCGAGACCCAGTACTTC
few,TRBD1,TRBV6-1,TRBJ2-7,CASSDTGTGSNEQYF,TGTGCCAGCAGTGACACCGGGACAGGGAGCAACGAGCAGTACTTC
few,NA,TRBV29-1,TRBJ1-2,CSVEDQEAHYGYTF,TGCAGCGTTGAAGATCAGGAGGCCCACTATGGCTACACCTTC